Below are 31 T cell receptor beta chains sequenced from a single sample in a study of blood T cell repertoires in COVID-19. Repertoires were generated with immunoSEQ multiplex PCR, while TCRdb's copy carries only in-frame clones and drops some. The sample carries 65,000 to 70,000 clones, 80% to 85% recorded once. Input material: peripheral blood. These receptors all come from a woman in her fifties or sixties with acute or convalescent COVID-19.

V and J are TRBV20-1 and TRBJ1-2; TRBD1 matches at 8 bases. CDR3 length: 14 amino acids. Germline loops: CDR1 DFQATT, CDR2 SNEGSKA (reference sequence). With 3 bases clipped from V and 0 bases from J, the junction kept 3 bases outside the gene matches. CDR3 nucleotides: TGCAGTGCTAGTGCACAGGGGGCTAACTATGGCTACACCTTC. As protein: CSASAQGANYGYTF.

The chain couples TRBV19 to TRBJ1-4; D uncertain. The CDR3 runs 16 residues. With 4 bases removed from V and 3 bases from J, the gap between germline ends came to 15 bases. Germline assignment: CDR1 LNHDA and CDR2 SQIVND (reference sequence). CDR3 protein: CASSKISGIPNEKLFF. CDR3 coding DNA: TGTGCCAGTAGTAAGATTTCGGGGATTCCTAATGAAAAACTGTTTTTT.

In DNA, the CDR3 is TGTGCCAGCAGAGGACTAGCCGGCACAGATACGCAGTATTTT. Encoded protein: CASRGLAGTDTQYF. V and J are TRBV21-1 and TRBJ2-3; whether TRBD2, the table's D call, matches the DNA was not checked. TRBV21-1 is annotated as a pseudogene. The CDR3 loop spans 14 amino acids.

The chain carries TRBV19 and TRBJ2-3; 12 nucleotides agree with TRBD2. Germline CDR1 reads LNHDA; CDR2 reads SQIVND (reference sequence). Trimming cost V 5 bases and J 6 bases; bases outside gene matches: 9. CDR3 length: 16 residues. The CDR3 DNA sequence: TGTGCCAGTAGTCTGACTAGCGGGGGACTGCAGGATACGCAGTATTTT. As protein: CASSLTSGGLQDTQYF.

The V and J genes are TRBV19 and TRBJ2-1; the match to TRBD2 covers 12 bases. This CDR3 has 12 residues. Germline V gene data show CDR1 as LNHDA and CDR2 as SQIVND (reference sequence). V lost 4 bases to trimming and J lost 15 bases; unmatched junction nucleotides: 4. CDR3 region: CASSTSGGGPFF. The CDR3 DNA reads TGTGCCAGTAGTACTAGCGGGGGGGGGCCGTTCTTC.

In this sample, this clone turned up a few times. The CDR3 bases are TGTGCCAGCAGCCCGGGACAGGGCGACTATGGCTACACCTTC. Protein sequence: CASSPGQGDYGYTF. The chain carries TRBV3-1 (or the pseudogene TRBV3-2) and TRBJ1-2, with 9 bases aligning to TRBD1. Germline assignment: CDR1 LGHDT and CDR2 YNNKEL (reference sequence). The length of the CDR3 is 14 residues. V lost 4 bases and J lost 3; bases outside the gene matches: 3.

V gene TRBV10-3 combines with J gene TRBJ2-3, with a possible D match to TRBD2 (7 bases). The V and J ends lost 2 bases and 1 base respectively, with 10 bases between them. The CDR3 is 15 amino acids. Germline V lookup: CDR1 ENHRY, CDR2 SYGVKD. CDR3 nucleotide sequence: TGTGCCATCAGTGAGAGGGGGGGCGGCACAGATACGCAGTATTTT. Its protein product is CAISERGGGTDTQYF.

J is TRBJ1-5 and V is TRBV24-1; D is uncertain. The length of the CDR3 is 12 residues. Germline V lookup: CDR1 KGHDR, CDR2 SFDVKD. Trimming pared 2 bases from V and 15 bases from J, leaving 13 bases between. CDR3 region: CATSDSYPPGHF. In DNA form, the CDR3 reads TGTGCCACCAGTGATTCCTACCCGCCCGGGCATTTT.

This chain uses TRBV5-1 with TRBJ1-5; D perhaps matches TRBD1 (6 bases). Deletions cut 4 bases from V and 3 bases from J, with 11 bases between. CDR1 and CDR2 from the germline V gene are SGHRS and YFSETQ. The CDR3 spans 14 residues. Here the CDR3 reads CASSPDSLNQPQHF. The DNA for the CDR3 is TGCGCCAGCAGCCCGGACAGTCTCAATCAGCCCCAGCATTTT.

The CDR3 DNA sequence: TGTGCCAGCTCACCACCAAGGCTCACAGGGGCGGTACCCCTCCACTTT. This codes for CASSPPRLTGAVPLHF. This chain links TRBV18 with TRBJ1-6; 7 positions match TRBD1. This CDR3 is 16 amino acids long. The trim removed 0 bases at V and 12 bases at J, leaving 11 bases unmatched. Per germline, CDR1 KGHSH and CDR2 LQKENI.

This clone came up once. The chain combines TRBV5-4 with TRBJ1-2, with TRBD1 identical over 7 bases. Germline V gene lookup returns CDR1 SGHNT and CDR2 YYREEE (reference sequence). V trimming: 4 bases; J trimming: 4 bases; junction bases outside the gene matches: 4. The CDR3 runs 13 residues. CDR3 residues: CASSIRGIYGYTF. CDR3 coding DNA: TGTGCCAGCAGCATCAGGGGGATCTATGGCTACACCTTC.

V is TRBV7-9 and J is TRBJ1-1; D possibly corresponds to TRBD1 (5 bases). Trimming cost V 1 base and J 1 base, with 10 bases left between them. Germline CDR1 SEHNR, CDR2 FQNEAQ (reference sequence). The CDR3 runs 15 residues. The chain's CDR3 is CASSLGGVKNTEAFF. The CDR3 nucleotides read TGTGCCAGCAGCTTAGGGGGGGTAAAGAACACTGAAGCTTTCTTT.

CDR3 amino acids: CASSLAGTAQAFF. The CDR3 region has the DNA TGCGCCAGCAGCTTGGCTGGGACAGCCCAAGCTTTCTTT. The rearrangement uses TRBV5-1 and TRBJ1-1; 7 bases are a match to TRBD1. Germline assignment: CDR1 SGHRS and CDR2 YFSETQ. Trimming removed 0 bases from V and 9 bases from J; junction bases left unmatched: 5. The CDR3 extends over 13 amino acids. Supplemented by reference TRBV5-1 and TRBJ1-1, the full variable domain reads KAGVTQTPRYLIKTRGQQVTLSCSPISGHRSVSWYQQTPGQGLQFLFEYFSETQRNKGNFPGRFSGRQFSNSRSEMNVSTLELGDSALYLCASSLAGTAQAFFGQGTRLTVV.

V is TRBV6-1 and J is TRBJ1-4; 8 nucleotides align to TRBD1. CDR3 length: 18 amino acids. CDR1 MNHNS and CDR2 SASEGT come from the germline V gene. V lost 4 bases to trimming and J lost 3 bases; unmatched junction nucleotides: 13. In DNA form, the CDR3 reads TGTGCCAGCAGTGGAATAAGGGGGCAGGGGGCAGCTAATGAAAAACTGTTTTTT. Encoded protein: CASSGIRGQGAANEKLFF.

This sequence joins TRBV2 and TRBJ1-5, with 11 bases aligning to TRBD1. In germline, CDR1 is SNHLY, CDR2 FYNNEI. The CDR3 is 16 amino acids. V was clipped by 3 bases and J by 6 bases; unmatched bases: 7. The CDR3 is CASSDAGTGGAQPQHF. As DNA, the CDR3 is TGTGCCAGCAGTGATGCCGGGACAGGGGGAGCTCAGCCCCAGCATTTT.

The V gene is TRBV4-1, the J gene TRBJ1-4, with a tentative D call TRBD1 (5 bases). This CDR3 is 17 amino acids long. The V gene's germline CDR1 is MGHRA and CDR2 YSYEKL. V lost 1 base to trimming and J lost 3 bases, with 15 bases between them. In DNA, the CDR3 is TGCGCCAGCAGCCAAGTTGGGGGAGGGGCAGCTAATGAAAAACTGTTTTTT. It specifies CASSQVGGGAANEKLFF.

In its sample, this clone was seen a few times. V and J are TRBV6-6 and TRBJ2-2; D may be TRBD1 (6 bases). Deletions cut 5 bases from V and 4 bases from J, with 17 bases between. This CDR3 is 16 amino acids long. Germline CDR1 is MNHNY and CDR2 is SVGAGI (reference sequence). CDR3 coding DNA: TGTGCCAGCAGTCGACTCCGGGACACCGCCACCGGGGAGCTGTTTTTT. Amino acids: CASSRLRDTATGELFF.

This clone occurred a few times. This chain uses TRBV5-6 with TRBJ1-6; TRBD1 matches at 7 bases. Germline V gene sequence: CDR1 SGHDT, CDR2 YYEEEE. The length of the CDR3 is 16 residues. Trimming removed 4 bases from V and 5 bases from J; junction bases left unmatched: 9. The CDR3 DNA sequence: TGTGCCAGCAGCCCGAATACAGGGGAGGATAATTCACCCCTCCACTTT. Translation gives CASSPNTGEDNSPLHF.

The CDR3 is CASRNPAGARSNQPQHF. CDR3 bases: TGTGCCAGCAGAAACCCGGCGGGGGCCCGGAGCAATCAGCCCCAGCATTTT. V gene TRBV21-1 combines with J gene TRBJ1-5. TRBV21-1 is flagged as a pseudogene. This CDR3 region has 17 residues.

This chain uses TRBV3-1 (or the pseudogene TRBV3-2) with TRBJ2-3, with TRBD2 identical over 11 bases. Germline loops: CDR1 LGHDT, CDR2 YNNKEL (reference sequence). The CDR3 contains 16 residues. With V trimmed by 4 bases and J by 6 bases, 9 bases remained unmatched. CDR3 DNA sequence: TGTGCCAGCAGCCTCAGGACTAGCGGGCGGCAGGATACGCAGTATTTT. Translation gives CASSLRTSGRQDTQYF.

CDR3 in DNA: TGTGCCAGCAGCCCCCCGACAGGACGGAACACTGAAGCTTTCTTT. As protein: CASSPPTGRNTEAFF. The V gene is TRBV3-1 (or the pseudogene TRBV3-2), the J gene TRBJ1-1, with D perhaps matching TRBD1 (6 bases). Germline assignment: CDR1 LGHDT and CDR2 YNNKEL (reference sequence). The CDR3 extends over 15 amino acids. V was pared by 4 bases and J by 1 base, with 13 bases between.

CDR3 amino acids: CASSERSNTGELFF. The CDR3 region has the DNA TGTGCCAGCAGTGAGAGGAGTAACACCGGGGAGCTGTTTTTT. The genes are TRBV6-1 and TRBJ2-2; D is uncertain. This CDR3 has 14 residues. V was clipped by 3 bases and J by 2 bases, with 7 bases between them. The germline gives CDR1 MNHNS, CDR2 SASEGT.

This chain connects TRBV4-1 to TRBJ1-5; no firm D call. The germline gives CDR1 MGHRA, CDR2 YSYEKL. There are 13 residues in the CDR3. V lost 0 bases and J 7 bases, leaving 7 bases between the germline ends. The CDR3 reads CASSQEQWQPQHF. CDR3 nucleotide sequence: TGCGCCAGCAGCCAAGAACAATGGCAGCCCCAGCATTTT.

This clone was recorded only once. V gene TRBV5-6 combines with J gene TRBJ2-3; D is uncertain. Germline V lookup: CDR1 SGHDT, CDR2 YYEEEE. The CDR3 spans 13 residues. V was trimmed by 1 base and J by 3 bases, leaving 6 bases between them. Written as DNA, the CDR3 is TGTGCCAGCAGCTTGCACGGGACAGATACGCAGTATTTT. This encodes CASSLHGTDTQYF.

V gene TRBV15 combines with J gene TRBJ1-6; D is ambiguous. The CDR3 consists of 14 residues. With 0 bases removed from V and 10 bases from J, the gap between germline ends came to 10 bases. Germline assignment: CDR1 LNHNV and CDR2 YYDKDF (reference sequence). The CDR3 region has the DNA TGTGCCACCAGCAGAGACAGGCTTTTGTCACCCCTCCACTTT. It encodes CATSRDRLLSPLHF.

In this sample, this clone turned up once. The rearrangement uses TRBV7-6 and TRBJ2-3; TRBD2 aligns across 7 bases. The CDR3 is 15 residues long. V shed 2 bases, J shed 0 bases, and the junction held 2 bases outside the gene matches. The germline V gene has CDR1 SGHVS and CDR2 FNYEAQ. The CDR3 here is CASSLSGGSTDTQYF. In nucleotides, the CDR3 is TGTGCCAGCAGCTTATCCGGGGGGAGCACAGATACGCAGTATTTT.

J is TRBJ2-5 and V is TRBV3-1 (or the pseudogene TRBV3-2); TRBD2 aligns across 14 bases. Germline loops: CDR1 LGHDT, CDR2 YNNKEL (reference sequence). J was trimmed by 4 bases and V by 5 bases; bases with no gene match: 15. This CDR3 spans 19 amino acids. CDR3 amino acids: CASSELTSGGAPGGETQYF. Written as DNA, the CDR3 is TGTGCCAGCAGCGAGTTGACTAGCGGGGGGGCACCCGGAGGAGAGACCCAGTACTTC.

The V and J genes are TRBV18 and TRBJ2-3; 7 bases line up with TRBD2. CDR3 length: 16 residues. V shed 1 base, J shed 0 bases, and the junction held 4 bases outside the gene matches. Per germline, CDR1 KGHSH and CDR2 LQKENI. The chain's CDR3 is CASSPLGGGSTDTQYF. The CDR3 coding sequence is TGTGCCAGCTCACCACTGGGCGGGGGTAGCACAGATACGCAGTATTTT.

The rearrangement links TRBV6-1 to TRBJ2-1, with 8 nucleotides matching TRBD2. This CDR3 is 15 amino acids long. CDR1 and CDR2 (germline): MNHNS, SASEGT. After removal of 2 bases from V and 7 bases from J, the junction contained 7 bases not matched to a gene. The chain's CDR3 is CASSEWGTSGNEQFF. The DNA of the CDR3 is TGTGCCAGCAGTGAATGGGGGACTAGTGGGAATGAGCAGTTCTTC.

This clone was detected only once. The chain joins TRBV5-5 to TRBJ1-2; no firm D call. There are 16 residues in the CDR3. Germline-derived CDR1 and CDR2 are SGHKS and YYEKEE (reference sequence). With 4 bases removed from V and 1 base from J, the gap between germline ends came to 17 bases. In nucleotides, the CDR3 is TGTGCCAGCAGCCCATTAACGGCGGGCGGTAACTATGGCTACACCTTC. Its protein is CASSPLTAGGNYGYTF.

The V gene is TRBV5-6, the J gene TRBJ2-7; no definite D call. Trimming removed 2 bases from V and 2 bases from J, with 5 bases in between. CDR1 is SGHDT and CDR2 is YYEEEE in the germline V gene. This CDR3 region has 12 residues. As DNA, the CDR3 is TGTGCCAGCAGCTTTGGAGCCTACGAGCAGTACTTC. This codes for CASSFGAYEQYF.